The present TCR beta chain was sequenced within a study of shared clonotypes between healthy human individuals (dated by TCRdb to the early 2020s). Looking at the study overall: Two women and a few men aged 18 to 49 years were included in the cohort. Different laboratories and diverse techniques were used to prepare libraries and sequence TCR repertoires, to increase sequencing depth and limit assay-specific biases. For each donor, three plates each were used for CD4 naive and CD4 memory, two plates were used for CD8 naive, and one plate was used for CD8 memory. Each donor's leukapheresis produced roughly between roughly 0.94 and 9.5 billion PBMCs. To estimate repertoire size and how much clonotypes are shared between individuals, the study performed deep sequencing of blood TCR repertoires from a few healthy adults.

This clone was seen just once. The clone's antigen remains unknown. Base qualities are not at hand, and no much larger clone is one base apart. The CDR1 and CDR2 encoded by the germline V gene are MNHNS and SASEGT. V drops 1 base and J drops 4 bases, leaving 13 bases in between. From cysteine to phenylalanine, the CDR3 is 15 amino acids long. The CDR3 DNA has 45 bases and is translated from base 1. Using the deep immunoSEQ assay, multiplex PCR amplified TCR CDR3 regions from genomic DNA. For each cell subset, the extracted genomic DNA was distributed evenly across all wells of several immunoSEQ 96-well plates, and each plate served as one replicate. For sorted subsets, each replicate PCR was loaded with 200 to 250 ng genomic DNA, equivalent to about 33,000 T cell genomes. The purified libraries were quantified using a Qubit 3.0 fluorometer, sized with a Bioanalyzer 2100, and then quantified again using the KAPA Library Quantification kit. Every immunoSEQ 96-well plate was sequenced on a dedicated single-read 150-cycle Illumina NextSeq 550 flow cell. The study's own analysis went as follows. The immunoSEQ output contained only junctional sequences without quality scores, so filtering could not match that applied to full-length reads. Sequences were annotated with PyIR, a Python wrapper for IgBLAST v1.9, using IMGT germline references to assign V/J genes and CDR3. Reads were removed for weak V/J assignments (E-value above 1e-6), missing CDR3, stop codons, out-of-frame junctions, or ambiguous translated residues. V3J clonotypes were defined as sequences sharing an identical inferred V gene, J gene, and CDR3 amino acid sequence. The percentage overlap between two repertoires was calculated by dividing the number of shared unique clonotypes by the size of the smaller repertoire. Three approaches were used to assess repertoire richness: RTK rarefaction, the Chao1 estimator, and Recon v2.1 estimates of unobserved clonotypes. OLGA was used to compute generation probabilities for all TCRbeta clonotypes that the gDNA method yielded from a handful of donors. TCRdb limited this immuneACCESS table to in-frame rearrangements with V and J called. A share of clones is missing; checked studies link under half to unresolved V genes, and the rest is unexplained. The DNA was the basis for D and trimming; V, J and clone size are from that table. For this sample the table gives about 1.1 million clones, of which 77% were detected only once. In total, the top ten clones hold approximately 0.95% of the sample.

Points the paper makes about the study in general: The genetic and exposure-history diversity represented was limited by the small number of donors. Pairwise subsampling indicated that sequencing depth was expected to affect the degree of clonotype sharing among donors. When a few donors were compared, the shared fraction of clonotypes was 5% to 6.5% for naive CD4, 3.5% for naive CD8, more than 2% for memory CD4, and around 0.37% for memory CD8. Clonotypes shared by all four sorted-subset donors showed higher generation probabilities than non-shared clonotypes. Sampling was limited to blood, and TCR repertoires in tissue likely differ from TCR repertoires in blood. Naive subsets generally had larger estimated clonotype richness than memory subsets did. Rarefaction of sorted-subset datasets indicated incomplete sequencing despite the large sequencing depth.

Healthy HIV-negative adults with no recently reported acute infections or vaccinations were included as donors. Only Caucasian adults living in Nashville, Tennessee, USA were represented among the donors. CD4+ T cells were enriched through magnetic negative selection, after which naive cells were positively selected on CD45RA and the remaining negative fraction served as the memory subset. After blood collection by leukapheresis, PBMCs were isolated using Ficoll-Histopaque density gradient centrifugation and then cryopreserved in the vapor phase of liquid nitrogen. Purity and quantity of every magnetically sorted T cell population were checked by analytical flow cytometry. Genomic DNA was isolated from every sorted fraction and measured by UV absorbance on a Nanodrop 2000c.

The chain is assembled from TRBV6-1 and TRBJ1-1; too little of a D gene remains to name it. Sequenced: memory CD4+ T cells from PBMCs. The cell subset or site label of this sample denotes: CD45RA-negative fraction. The origin of this receptor is a man between 18 and 35 years old in good health. Some clones in this sample may be carry-over from other donors' samples. The CDR3 has the sequence CASSEVPGSITEAFF. The DNA is TGTGCCAGCAGTGAAGTACCCGGATCGATCACTGAAGCTTTCTTT.